This T cell receptor (beta chain) was recovered during a study of identical twins. Notes on the study in general: Researchers reported weaker excess twin sharing in beta out-of-frame sequences.

Germline CDR1 DFQATT, CDR2 SNEGSKA (reference sequence). The CDR3 runs 13 residues. The ends were cut back, 5 bases at V and 5 bases at J, with 13 bases in the middle. On this clonotype itself: Its specificity is unknown.

One entry per CDR3 protein results from TCRdb running MiXCR on the 5' RACE reads. The sample contains 500,000 to 600,000 distinct CDR3 sequences, approximately 22% of which appear only once. The same sample was also studied in work on T cells expressing NK-cell markers.

The material sequenced was CD4+ T cells sorted from blood. This chain connects TRBV20-1 to TRBJ1-5, with a tentative D call TRBD1 (6 bases). This TCR was recovered from a woman in her late teens or twenties in good health. CDR3 nucleotides: TGCAGTGCTTCCGGGGGGGGCCATCAGCCCCAGCATTTT. Amino acids: CSASGGGHQPQHF.